One sample yielded the 6 T cell receptor beta chains listed below, sequenced in a study of tumor and adjacent non-tumor tissue in lung cancer. This sample's RNA came from whole unsorted tissue. A modified ARM-PCR protocol with three rounds of nested PCR amplified TCRbeta. TCRdb recomputed calls from the multiplex PCR reads with MiXCR, one row per CDR3 protein. Of 75,000 to 95,000 distinct CDR3 sequences in the sample, around 71% are singletons; the top ten hold about a sixth. The material sequenced was lung tumor tissue. These receptors originate from a man aged 60 to 69 with non-small cell lung cancer.

Concerning this clonotype itself: One junction end disagrees with the germline gene, perhaps due to a read error. The chain links TRBV5-1 to TRBJ2-5, with 7 positions matching TRBD1. The CDR3 loop spans 14 amino acids. Germline CDR1 and CDR2: SGHRS and YFSETQ. The CDR3 spells CTSSPGTDQGTQYF. The CDR3, as DNA: TGCACCAGCAGCCCCGGGACAGACCAAGGGACCCAGTACTTC.

Concerning this clonotype: A junction boundary mismatches the germline segment, possibly from a read error. The V gene is TRBV6-6, the J gene TRBJ2-3; D assignment may be TRBD1 or TRBD2 (5 bases each). Germline-derived CDR1 and CDR2 are MNHNY and SVGAGI (reference sequence). The CDR3 consists of 17 residues. CDR3 sequence reads: CASCYGDDSFYTDTQYF. The DNA for the CDR3 is TGTGCCAGCTGTTACGGGGATGACAGTTTCTACACTGATACGCAGTATTTT.

This chain connects TRBV20-1 to TRBJ2-3; perhaps TRBD2 as D (5 bases). Trimming pared 6 bases from V and 0 bases from J, leaving 13 bases between. The germline V gene has CDR1 DFQATT and CDR2 SNEGSKA (reference sequence). The CDR3 consists of 14 residues. The CDR3 DNA sequence: TGCAGTGCCGCCGTGGCGGGTAGCACAGATACGCAGTATTTT. Its translation is CSAAVAGSTDTQYF.

Note on this clonotype: This may arise from a read error, as a much more abundant clone is one base away. The chain couples TRBV5-3 to TRBJ2-5; maybe TRBD1 (6 bases). TRBV5-3 counts as an open reading frame of uncertain function. CDR3 length equals 14 residues. Trimming left V 10 bases short and J 4 bases short, with 20 bases between. CDR3 protein: CAGTKQGRGETQYF. The CDR3 DNA follows: TGTGCCGGGACCAAACAGGGACGAGGAGAGACCCAGTACTTC.

This clonotype is a singleton in its sample. This is likely a read error, given that the CDR3 carries no conserved phenylalanine or tryptophan at its end. This chain uses TRBV12-3 or TRBV12-4 with TRBJ2-2; the D call may be TRBD1 or TRBD2 (5 bases each). CDR3 size: 15 residues. The germline V and J ends were trimmed by 6 bases and 3 bases, with 14 bases remaining between them. The CDR3 coding sequence is TGTGCCAGCAGGCCCTGGGGGTTCGACACCGGGGAGCTGTTTATT. It yields the protein CASRPWGFDTGELFI.

V gene TRBV11-2 combines with J gene TRBJ2-3; no reliable D call. Germline CDR1 is SGHAT and CDR2 is FQNNGV. V was trimmed by 5 bases and J by 8 bases, leaving 17 bases between them. The CDR3 runs 14 residues. CDR3 nucleotides: TGTGCCAGCAGCCACCGGAGATTTACGGCTACGCAGTATTTT. Its translation: CASSHRRFTATQYF.